One sample yielded the 32 T cell receptor beta chains listed below, sequenced in a study of control samples from healthy donors and cancer patients. Profiled with immunoSEQ multiplex PCR; TCRdb holds only in-frame clones, not every one. The sample includes roughly 190,000 clones, around 91% of them seen just once. Source material: blood. The receptors shown here come from a woman aged 25 to 45 in good health.

The chain recombines TRBV30 with TRBJ2-7; 11 nucleotides line up with TRBD2. V lost 4 bases and J lost 4; bases outside the gene matches: 6. Germline CDR1 and CDR2: GTSNPN and SVGIG (reference sequence). The CDR3 runs to 14 residues. The CDR3: CAWTPGLAEYEQYF. The CDR3 DNA reads as TGTGCCTGGACCCCGGGACTAGCGGAGTACGAGCAGTACTTC.

Written as DNA, the CDR3 is TGTGCCAGCAGCATAAACAGGAACACTGAAGCTTTCTTT. Translated: CASSINRNTEAFF. The chain employs TRBV7-9 and TRBJ1-1; no firm D call. The germline gives CDR1 SEHNR, CDR2 FQNEAQ (reference sequence). V was clipped by 5 bases and J by 1 base, with 8 bases between them. The CDR3 contains 13 residues.

This chain uses TRBV15 with TRBJ2-5, with 10 positions matching TRBD2. Germline CDR1 and CDR2: LNHNV and YYDKDF (reference sequence). CDR3 length equals 19 residues. With V trimmed by 0 bases and J by 1 base, 11 bases remained unmatched. The CDR3 spells CATSRDRRLAGASQETQYF. The CDR3 nucleotides are TGTGCCACCAGCAGAGATAGGAGGCTAGCGGGGGCCAGCCAAGAGACCCAGTACTTC.

V and J are TRBV6-5 and TRBJ2-7; D could derive from TRBD1 or TRBD2 (5 bases each). Germline values: CDR1 MNHEY, CDR2 SVGAGI. Trimming took off 4 bases at V and 2 bases at J, with 12 bases between the two ends. The CDR3 has 14 residues. The CDR3, as DNA: TGTGCCAGCAGTTGGGACCAGCCCCCCTACGAGCAGTACTTC. Translation gives CASSWDQPPYEQYF.

The genes are TRBV23-1 and TRBJ1-2; D call uncertain. TRBV23-1 is sorted into the ORF group, with uncertain function. Trimming removed 0 bases from V and 2 bases from J, with 7 bases in between. The CDR3 consists of 14 residues. Written as DNA, the CDR3 is TGCGCCAGCAGTCAATCAGAGGGAAACTATGGCTACACCTTC. Protein sequence: CASSQSEGNYGYTF.

The V call is TRBV7-9, the J call TRBJ1-1; no definite D call. The CDR3 consists of 12 residues. V lost 9 bases and J 1 base, leaving 9 bases between the germline ends. Germline CDR1 reads SEHNR; CDR2 reads FQNEAQ (reference sequence). CDR3 in amino acids: CASRQTNTEAFF. CDR3 nucleotide sequence: TGTGCCAGTAGGCAGACGAACACTGAAGCTTTCTTT.

The rearrangement joins TRBV25-1 to TRBJ2-7; D remains ambiguous. The CDR3 spans 13 residues. V was shortened by 3 bases and J by 0 bases, with 6 bases between the two germline ends. In germline, CDR1 is MGHDK, CDR2 SYGVNS. The CDR3 region has the DNA TGTGCCAGCAGTGATGAGAGCTCCTACGAGCAGTACTTC. Translated, it gives CASSDESSYEQYF.

V gene TRBV28 combines with J gene TRBJ1-2; D gene unclear. This CDR3 has 12 residues. V was shortened by 5 bases and J by 5 bases, with 9 bases between the two germline ends. Looked up from germline, CDR1 is MDHEN and CDR2 is SYDVKM. Here the CDR3 reads CASSTTEYGYTF. CDR3 nucleotides: TGTGCCAGCAGTACCACAGAATATGGCTACACCTTC.

The chain is built from TRBV11-2 and TRBJ2-5; 9 nucleotides line up with TRBD1. The V and J ends lost 3 bases and 4 bases, in that order; junction bases with no gene match: 6. CDR1 is SGHAT, CDR2 FQNNGV, per germline. The CDR3 is made up of 15 amino acids. The DNA of the CDR3 is TGTGCCAGCAGCTTGCGACAGGGGGTCACAGAGACCCAGTACTTC. Its protein is CASSLRQGVTETQYF.

The rearrangement links TRBV5-4 to TRBJ2-5, with TRBD2 identical over 8 bases. Looked up from germline, CDR1 is SGHNT and CDR2 is YYREEE (reference sequence). CDR3 length: 15 amino acids. With V trimmed by 1 base and J by 1 base, 3 bases remained unmatched. CDR3 in amino acids: CASSLRTSGQETQYF. The CDR3 nucleotides are TGTGCCAGCAGCTTGAGAACTAGCGGCCAAGAGACCCAGTACTTC.

The chain joins TRBV7-3 to TRBJ1-6, with D perhaps TRBD1 (5 bases). The V gene's germline CDR1 is SGHTA and CDR2 FQGTGA. There are 15 residues in the CDR3. V gave up 0 bases and J gave up 9 bases, with 12 bases separating them. CDR3 residues: CASSLTSGGISPLHF. CDR3 DNA: TGTGCCAGCAGCTTAACGTCGGGGGGGATTTCACCCCTCCACTTT.

This chain uses TRBV6-1 with TRBJ2-5, with D perhaps matching TRBD2 (6 bases). The V and J ends lost 3 bases and 1 base respectively, with 9 bases between them. The CDR3 totals 14 residues. The germline gives CDR1 MNHNS, CDR2 SASEGT. The CDR3 DNA reads as TGTGCCAGCAGTGAGGGGGGAGCCCAAGAGACCCAGTACTTC. It encodes CASSEGGAQETQYF.

The chain employs TRBV5-4 and TRBJ2-3; TRBD2 agrees at 16 bases. Germline values: CDR1 SGHNT, CDR2 YYREEE (reference sequence). CDR3 length: 15 amino acids. V lost 10 bases to trimming and J lost 3 bases; unmatched junction nucleotides: 5. CDR3 nucleotide sequence: TGTGCCTCCCAGGGACTAGCGGGGGGGACAGATACGCAGTATTTT. Amino acids: CASQGLAGGTDTQYF. The whole variable domain, filled in from reference TRBV5-4 and TRBJ2-3, reads ETGVTQSPTHLIKTRGQQVTLRCSSQSGHNTVSWYQQALGQGPQFIFQYYREEENGRGNFPPRFSGLQFPNYSSELNVNALELDDSALYLCASQGLAGGTDTQYFGPGTRLTVL.

This clone was seen a single time. The chain joins TRBV30 to TRBJ1-3; D may be TRBD1 (6 bases). This CDR3 has 16 amino acids. The germline CDR1 and CDR2 sequences are GTSNPN and SVGIG (reference sequence). The ends were cut back, 2 bases at V and 1 base at J, with 15 bases in the middle. CDR3 sequence reads: CAWSWGGTQSGNTIYF. The CDR3 region has the DNA TGTGCCTGGAGTTGGGGGGGCACCCAATCTGGAAACACCATATATTTT.

This rearrangement joins TRBV19 to TRBJ1-2; 10 nucleotides match TRBD1. This CDR3 is built from 15 residues. Germline values: CDR1 LNHDA, CDR2 SQIVND (reference sequence). V shed 5 bases, J shed 5 bases, and the junction held 8 bases outside the gene matches. CDR3 loop: CASSDDRDRGYGYTF. Written as DNA, the CDR3 is TGTGCCAGTAGTGACGACCGGGACAGGGGATATGGCTACACCTTC.

The chain links TRBV3-1 (or the pseudogene TRBV3-2) to TRBJ1-2; D unresolved. CDR1 and CDR2 (germline): LGHDT, YNNKEL (reference sequence). The ends were cut back, 1 base at V and 2 bases at J, with 8 bases in the middle. The CDR3 is 14 residues long. The CDR3 protein is CASSQVFGNYGYTF. The CDR3 nucleotides are TGTGCCAGCAGCCAAGTCTTTGGCAACTATGGCTACACCTTC.

This clone was observed once. V gene TRBV7-9 combines with J gene TRBJ2-7, with 9 bases identical to TRBD1. Germline V gives CDR1 SEHNR, CDR2 FQNEAQ (reference sequence). The CDR3 has 14 residues. V gave up 5 bases and J gave up 2 bases; unmatched junction bases: 4. The CDR3 region is CASSRTGEAYEQYF. DNA of the CDR3: TGTGCCAGCAGCCGGACAGGGGAGGCCTACGAGCAGTACTTC.

In this sample, this clone turned up once. The gene calls are TRBV20-1 and TRBJ2-2, with no clear D. CDR3 length: 11 amino acids. The V and J ends lost 1 base and 8 bases respectively, with 5 bases between them. CDR1 is DFQATT, CDR2 SNEGSKA, per germline (reference sequence). As DNA, the CDR3 is TGCAGTGCTAGAGCTATGGGGGAGCTGTTTTTT. This encodes CSARAMGELFF.

The chain links TRBV5-1 to TRBJ1-1, with 8 bases matching TRBD1. After removal of 2 bases from V and 3 bases from J, the junction contained 0 bases not matched to a gene. Germline V lookup: CDR1 SGHRS, CDR2 YFSETQ. The CDR3 covers 13 residues. CDR3 residues: CASSLQGDTEAFF. In nucleotides, the CDR3 is TGCGCCAGCAGCTTACAGGGGGACACTGAAGCTTTCTTT.

The chain has TRBV7-9 and TRBJ1-2; TRBD1 is a possible D gene (5 bases). The germline CDR1 and CDR2 sequences are SEHNR and FQNEAQ (reference sequence). The CDR3 is 12 residues long. Trimming took off 2 bases at V and 7 bases at J, with 8 bases between the two ends. This CDR3 reads CASSLQGSGYTF. The CDR3 region has the DNA TGTGCCAGCAGCTTACAGGGCTCTGGCTACACCTTC.

This chain connects TRBV4-1 to TRBJ2-3, with 9 bases identical to TRBD1. The CDR3 has 16 amino acids. Germline loops: CDR1 MGHRA, CDR2 YSYEKL. Unmatched junction bases numbered 4, after V lost 1 base and J lost 2 bases. CDR3 amino acids: CASSQVGTGITDTQYF. In nucleotides, the CDR3 is TGCGCCAGCAGCCAAGTTGGGACAGGGATCACAGATACGCAGTATTTT.

The V call is TRBV29-1, the J call TRBJ2-7; no reliable D call. The CDR3 covers 11 residues. Germline CDR1 SQVTM, CDR2 ANQGSEA. V was shortened by 4 bases and J by 3 bases, with 7 bases between the two germline ends. The CDR3 DNA sequence: TGCAGCGTTGTGGCACGCTACGAGCAGTACTTC. Amino acid sequence: CSVVARYEQYF.

The V gene is TRBV11-3, the J gene TRBJ2-7; 13 nucleotides align to TRBD2. The length of the CDR3 is 16 residues. J was trimmed by 7 bases and V by 2 bases; bases with no gene match: 8. From germline, CDR1 is SGHNT and CDR2 YENEEA. CDR3 sequence reads: CASSLIPGLAGNEQYF. As DNA, the CDR3 is TGTGCCAGCAGCTTAATTCCGGGACTAGCGGGAAATGAGCAGTACTTC.

The chain combines TRBV7-2 with TRBJ2-5, with D possibly TRBD2 on 5 matching bases. CDR3 size: 16 residues. CDR1 is SGHTA, CDR2 FQGNSA, per germline. V lost 1 base and J lost 1, with 13 bases in between. The CDR3 here is CASSLDATGSQETQYF. CDR3 nucleotide sequence: TGTGCCAGCAGCTTAGATGCGACGGGGAGCCAAGAGACCCAGTACTTC.

With regard to this clone: This sample also contains other DNA sequences that code for the same CDR3. The genes are TRBV6-4 and TRBJ2-3; 11 positions match TRBD2. The CDR3 has 15 amino acids. V lost 2 bases to trimming and J lost 3 bases; unmatched junction nucleotides: 1. CDR1 is MRHNA and CDR2 is SNTAGT in the germline V gene. This CDR3 is CASSDLAGGTDTQYF. The CDR3 DNA reads TGTGCCAGCAGTGACCTAGCGGGAGGAACAGATACGCAGTATTTT.

The chain links TRBV9 to TRBJ1-2; a possible D gene is TRBD1 (5 bases). V gave up 3 bases and J gave up 8 bases, with 17 bases separating them. This CDR3 has 14 amino acids. Germline CDR1 is SGDLS and CDR2 is YYNGEE. This CDR3 is CASSAPTGLGGYTF. The CDR3 bases are TGTGCCAGCAGCGCCCCAACAGGACTCGGGGGCTACACCTTC. Drawing the rest from reference TRBV9 and TRBJ1-2, the complete variable domain is DSGVTQTPKHLITATGQRVTLRCSPRSGDLSVYWYQQSLDQGLQFLIQYYNGEERAKGNILERFSAQQFPDLHSELNLSSLELGDSALYFCASSAPTGLGGYTFGSGTRLTVV.

V gene TRBV10-1 combines with J gene TRBJ2-5; D is possibly TRBD1 or TRBD2 (5 bases each). Trimming removed 5 bases at V and 1 base at J, with 8 bases between. Germline CDR1 reads WNHNN; CDR2 reads SYGVQD (reference sequence). The CDR3 consists of 13 residues. The CDR3 loop reads CASSRGLQETQYF. In DNA, the CDR3 is TGCGCCAGCAGTCGGGGCCTCCAAGAGACCCAGTACTTC.

This chain connects TRBV12-2 to TRBJ1-1. TRBV12-2 is described as a pseudogene. The CDR3 covers 14 residues. CDR3 sequence: CASRFEGSNTEAFF. CDR3 bases: TGTGCAAGTCGCTTCGAAGGGTCCAACACTGAAGCTTTCTTT.

V and J are TRBV4-2 and TRBJ2-1; D call uncertain. The germline V gene encodes CDR1 LGHNA and CDR2 YNFKEQ. CDR3 length: 15 amino acids. V shed 1 base and J shed 2 bases, with 9 bases lying between them. CDR3 in DNA: TGTGCCAGCAGCCAAGGAACAGATCCCTACAATGAGCAGTTCTTC. Translation: CASSQGTDPYNEQFF.

A single count supports this clone. The chain joins TRBV20-1 to TRBJ2-7; D may correspond to TRBD1 or TRBD2 (6 bases each). Trimming removed 3 bases from V and 5 bases from J, with 11 bases in between. This CDR3 comprises 12 residues. The V gene's germline CDR1 is DFQATT and CDR2 SNEGSKA (reference sequence). This chain's CDR3 is CSASGGPNEQYF. DNA of the CDR3: TGCAGTGCTAGTGGGGGGCCGAACGAGCAGTACTTC.

This clone was detected only a few times. Distinct nucleotide sequences in the sample also encode this CDR3. The V call is TRBV6-4, the J call TRBJ1-2; 9 nucleotides align to TRBD1. CDR3 size: 15 residues. Trimming cost V 0 bases and J 4 bases; bases outside gene matches: 3. Germline-derived CDR1 and CDR2 are MRHNA and SNTAGT. The DNA of the CDR3 is TGTGCCAGCAGTGACTCGACAGGGGGTGGCTATGGCTACACCTTC. This codes for CASSDSTGGGYGYTF.

V and J are TRBV19 and TRBJ2-4, with TRBD2 identical over 12 bases. The CDR3 is 15 residues long. The ends lost 6 bases at V and 9 bases at J; junction bases unmatched: 9. Germline CDR1 is LNHDA and CDR2 is SQIVND (reference sequence). CDR3 protein: CASRKTSGSPSIQYF. The CDR3 DNA follows: TGTGCCAGTAGGAAGACTAGCGGGAGTCCCAGCATTCAGTACTTC.